The 6 T cell receptor beta chains below all came from one sample that was sequenced in a study of beta chain features in type 1 diabetes. Every isolated RNA sample was fully reverse transcribed, so sequencing captured expressed TCRB transcripts. TCRdb's table, derived via immunoSEQ multiplex PCR, lists solely in-frame clones and lacks some. The repertoire holds 300,000 to 350,000 clones, 12% to 15% seen once, with more than 6.5% in the top ten. The sequencing input was central memory CD4+ T cells from blood. All receptors derive from a man aged 25-45 years in good health.

This clone was found a few times. The CDR3 coding sequence is TGTGCCTGGAGTAGGTTTACAGGGGATTTCTCCTCTTCGTACGATGAGCAGTTCTTC. Protein product: CAWSRFTGDFSSSYDEQFF. The chain joins TRBV30 to TRBJ2-1; 7 bases align to TRBD1. V shed 2 bases, J shed 8 bases, and the junction held 24 bases outside the gene matches. CDR3 length: 19 residues. Germline-derived CDR1 and CDR2 are GTSNPN and SVGIG (reference sequence).

V and J are TRBV6-5 and TRBJ2-5, with a tentative D call TRBD1 (6 bases). The CDR3 is 15 residues long. The V gene's germline CDR1 is MNHEY and CDR2 SVGAGI. The V end lost 5 bases, the J end lost 2 bases, and 15 bases lay between the germline ends. The CDR3 protein is CASSQPPGTQETQYF. The DNA of the CDR3 is TGTGCCAGCAGTCAACCTCCAGGGACACAAGAGACCCAGTACTTC.

This clone turned up a few times. Other nucleotide sequences from this sample produce the same CDR3. CDR3 region: CASLRSSYNEQFF. The CDR3 nucleotides read TGTGCCAGCCTTCGTAGCTCCTACAATGAGCAGTTCTTC. The V gene is TRBV6-1, the J gene TRBJ2-1; D unclear. Trimming pared 8 bases from V and 0 bases from J, leaving 8 bases between. Germline assignment: CDR1 MNHNS and CDR2 SASEGT. The CDR3 sequence is 13 residues long.

This clone has a count of ten or more. The rearrangement uses TRBV11-3 and TRBJ2-1; D is unresolved. There are 14 residues in the CDR3. The V and J ends lost 1 base and 6 bases respectively, with 10 bases between them. The V gene's germline CDR1 is SGHNT and CDR2 YENEEA. The CDR3 bases are TGTGCCAGCAGCTTAGGACCTAGTAGCAATGAGCAGTTCTTC. Its translation is CASSLGPSSNEQFF.

This clone came up a few times. The V gene is TRBV11-2, the J gene TRBJ2-5; 11 bases agree with TRBD2. Germline CDR1 and CDR2: SGHAT and FQNNGV. The trim removed 5 bases at V and 5 bases at J, leaving 4 bases unmatched. This CDR3 region has 14 residues. CDR3 bases: TGTGCCAGCAGCCCCCGGACTAGCGGGGAGACCCAGTACTTC. Protein product: CASSPRTSGETQYF.

The chain has TRBV6-1 and TRBJ1-2, with D uncertain. The germline gives CDR1 MNHNS, CDR2 SASEGT. Trimming took off 4 bases at V and 6 bases at J, with 12 bases between the two ends. The CDR3 loop spans 13 amino acids. The CDR3: CASSGSGRNGYTF. The CDR3 nucleotides are TGTGCCAGCAGTGGATCTGGACGGAATGGCTACACCTTC.